One and the same sample provided the 20 T cell receptor beta chains below, sequenced in a study of naive CD8 T cells in extremely preterm neonates. Elective cesarean births at roughly 37-41 weeks, without labor or membrane rupture, supplied the cord blood. Method: immunoSEQ multiplex PCR; TCRdb's copy keeps in-frame clones and lacks some. Here the sample spans about 4,900 clones, about 97% being singletons. The sequenced material came from naive CD8+ T cells from cord blood. These receptors originate from a newborn in good health.

This clone was counted a single time. The chain employs TRBV5-1 and TRBJ2-3; TRBD2 agrees at 12 bases. The CDR3 consists of 17 residues. The V gene's germline CDR1 is SGHRS and CDR2 YFSETQ. Unmatched junction bases numbered 7, after V lost 4 bases and J lost 1 base. CDR3 sequence reads: CASSVASGGAGTDTQYF. The CDR3, as DNA: TGCGCCAGCAGCGTAGCTAGCGGGGGGGCCGGCACAGATACGCAGTATTTT.

This chain links TRBV6-1 with TRBJ1-1; 9 bases line up with TRBD1. From germline, CDR1 is MNHNS and CDR2 SASEGT. This CDR3 spans 14 amino acids. Trimming cost V 6 bases and J 4 bases; bases outside gene matches: 6. DNA of the CDR3: TGTGCCAGCAGAACCGGACAGGGGACCACTGAAGCTTTCTTT. It translates to CASRTGQGTTEAFF.

This clone was observed a single time. The V and J genes are TRBV5-1 and TRBJ2-3; 9 nucleotides line up with TRBD1. Germline CDR1 reads SGHRS; CDR2 reads YFSETQ. CDR3 length equals 16 residues. The junction had 5 bases not matched to a gene; V was cut back by 2 bases and J by 1 base. The CDR3 reads CASSLADRGGTDTQYF. In nucleotides, the CDR3 is TGCGCCAGCAGCTTAGCGGACAGGGGAGGCACAGATACGCAGTATTTT.

The chain employs TRBV9 and TRBJ1-4; 7 nucleotides align to TRBD1. Germline V gene sequence: CDR1 SGDLS, CDR2 YYNGEE. The CDR3 is made up of 15 amino acids. Trimming removed 3 bases from V and 0 bases from J; junction bases left unmatched: 2. The CDR3 nucleotides read TGTGCCAGCAGCGAGGGGGCTACAACTAATGAAAAACTGTTTTTT. Encoded protein: CASSEGATTNEKLFF.

V gene TRBV7-3 combines with J gene TRBJ2-1; 8 bases line up with TRBD2. Germline values: CDR1 SGHTA, CDR2 FQGTGA. This CDR3 is 15 amino acids long. The V segment lost 2 bases and the J segment 5 bases; nucleotides outside the gene matches: 5. CDR3 region: CASSLYGGANNEQFF. The CDR3 DNA follows: TGTGCCAGCAGCTTATACGGGGGGGCGAACAATGAGCAGTTCTTC.

The V and J genes are TRBV27 and TRBJ2-1; no clear D. CDR1 MNHEY and CDR2 SMNVEV come from the germline V gene (reference sequence). Trimming took off 2 bases at V and 10 bases at J, with 9 bases between the two ends. The CDR3 is 12 amino acids. The CDR3 is CASSLGRREQFF. In DNA form, the CDR3 reads TGTGCCAGCAGTTTAGGGCGAAGGGAGCAGTTCTTC.

The chain joins TRBV5-4 to TRBJ1-2; 7 bases match TRBD1. After removal of 1 base from V and 4 bases from J, the junction contained 13 bases not matched to a gene. The CDR3 extends over 17 amino acids. CDR1 is SGHNT and CDR2 is YYREEE in the germline V gene (reference sequence). CDR3 residues: CASSLIGGEESGYGYTF. The CDR3, as DNA: TGTGCCAGCAGCTTGATAGGGGGCGAAGAGTCTGGCTATGGCTACACCTTC.

This clone was found once. This rearrangement joins TRBV11-2 to TRBJ2-2; tentatively, D is TRBD1 (5 bases). The V gene lost 5 bases and the J gene lost 3 bases, with 16 bases spanning the gap. The CDR3 is made up of 16 amino acids. The germline gives CDR1 SGHAT, CDR2 FQNNGV. The CDR3 region has the DNA TGTGCCAGCAGCCCCGTCCAGGGTACCTACACCGGGGAGCTGTTTTTT. This sequence encodes CASSPVQGTYTGELFF.

The rearrangement joins TRBV10-1 to TRBJ1-1; no clear D gene. Trimming took off 5 bases at V and 1 base at J, with 5 bases between the two ends. Germline lookup yields CDR1 WNHNN and CDR2 SYGVQD (reference sequence). The CDR3 contains 12 residues. CDR3 DNA: TGCGCCAGCAGTAGAGGGAACACTGAAGCTTTCTTT. Encoded protein: CASSRGNTEAFF.

The rearrangement uses TRBV6-5 and TRBJ1-6; no definite D call. The CDR3 is 15 residues long. CDR1 and CDR2 (germline): MNHEY, SVGAGI. Deletions cut 2 bases from V and 7 bases from J, with 12 bases between. The DNA for the CDR3 is TGTGCCAGCAGTTACGGCGGCAATTTGAATTCACCCCTCCACTTT. It translates to CASSYGGNLNSPLHF.

This chain connects TRBV4-2 to TRBJ2-2, with 7 bases aligning to TRBD2. This CDR3 comprises 16 residues. Germline CDR1 is LGHNA and CDR2 is YNFKEQ. J gave up 5 bases and V 0 bases, and 6 bases lay outside the gene matches. CDR3 region: CASSQDPSGATGELFF. CDR3 DNA sequence: TGTGCCAGCAGCCAAGATCCCAGCGGGGCTACCGGGGAGCTGTTTTTT.

The J gene is TRBJ1-3, the V gene TRBV19, with unresolved D. V was pared by 1 base and J by 0 bases, with 7 bases between. Germline V gene data show CDR1 as LNHDA and CDR2 as SQIVND (reference sequence). The CDR3 covers 15 residues. The CDR3, as DNA: TGTGCCAGTAGTATAGGTACGGGCTCTGGAAACACCATATATTTT. As protein: CASSIGTGSGNTIYF.

The rearrangement uses TRBV5-6 and TRBJ1-1, with unresolved D. The CDR3 runs 15 residues. V lost 0 bases and J 2 bases, leaving 11 bases between the germline ends. The germline gives CDR1 SGHDT, CDR2 YYEEEE. The chain's CDR3 is CASSLGGEGNTEAFF. As DNA, the CDR3 is TGTGCCAGCAGCTTGGGGGGTGAGGGAAACACTGAAGCTTTCTTT.

The genes are TRBV5-1 and TRBJ2-6; tentative D call: TRBD1 (5 bases). Germline values: CDR1 SGHRS, CDR2 YFSETQ. V was pared by 1 base and J by 0 bases, with 11 bases between. The CDR3 loop spans 17 amino acids. The CDR3 region is CASSLSRQPSGANVLTF. CDR3 DNA: TGCGCCAGCAGCTTGAGCAGACAGCCCTCTGGGGCCAACGTCCTGACTTTC.

The chain employs TRBV10-1 and TRBJ2-1; 10 positions match TRBD2. Germline V CDR1 and CDR2: WNHNN, SYGVQD (reference sequence). This CDR3 is 17 amino acids long. Trimming removed 0 bases from V and 6 bases from J; junction bases left unmatched: 8. The DNA of the CDR3 is TGCGCCAGCAGTGAGTCCCTAGCGGGGGAGTGGGGCAATGAGCAGTTCTTC. The encoded protein is CASSESLAGEWGNEQFF.

The chain joins TRBV13 to TRBJ2-5; TRBD2 matches at 8 bases. Germline CDR1 and CDR2: PRHDT and FYEKMQ (reference sequence). V lost 5 bases to trimming and J lost 5 bases; unmatched junction nucleotides: 10. The CDR3 contains 15 residues. The CDR3 loop is CASSVAGGPSETQYF. The CDR3 coding sequence is TGTGCCAGCAGCGTCGCGGGGGGACCCTCGGAGACCCAGTACTTC.

The chain couples TRBV12-5 to TRBJ1-2, with 7 bases identical to TRBD1. CDR1 is LGHNT and CDR2 is FRNRAP in the germline V gene. J was trimmed by 6 bases and V by 3 bases; bases with no gene match: 13. This CDR3 has 16 residues. CDR3 sequence: CASGFHGQETADGYTF. The CDR3 DNA sequence: TGTGCTAGTGGTTTCCACGGACAGGAGACGGCGGATGGCTACACCTTC.

The CDR3 DNA sequence: TGTGCCTGGAGCGGTCCCGAGAAGATCGAGACCCAGTACTTC. This encodes CAWSGPEKIETQYF. The chain carries TRBV30 and TRBJ2-5; D remains unclear. The CDR3 covers 14 residues. Deletions cut 3 bases from V and 5 bases from J, with 16 bases between. Germline loops: CDR1 GTSNPN, CDR2 SVGIG (reference sequence).

The chain combines TRBV5-4 with TRBJ2-3, with D perhaps matching TRBD2 (6 bases). With 7 bases removed from V and 2 bases from J, the gap between germline ends came to 17 bases. Germline V CDR1 and CDR2: SGHNT, YYREEE (reference sequence). CDR3 size: 15 residues. CDR3 amino acids: CASSDIRDFTDTQYF. The DNA for the CDR3 is TGTGCCAGCTCGGATATCCGGGACTTCACAGATACGCAGTATTTT.

This chain uses TRBV19 with TRBJ1-1, with unresolved D. CDR1 LNHDA and CDR2 SQIVND come from the germline V gene (reference sequence). This CDR3 is built from 12 residues. V was shortened by 7 bases and J by 5 bases, with 11 bases between the two germline ends. As DNA, the CDR3 is TGTGCCAGTAAAAAGGGAGGTACTGAAGCTTTCTTT. It is translated as CASKKGGTEAFF.